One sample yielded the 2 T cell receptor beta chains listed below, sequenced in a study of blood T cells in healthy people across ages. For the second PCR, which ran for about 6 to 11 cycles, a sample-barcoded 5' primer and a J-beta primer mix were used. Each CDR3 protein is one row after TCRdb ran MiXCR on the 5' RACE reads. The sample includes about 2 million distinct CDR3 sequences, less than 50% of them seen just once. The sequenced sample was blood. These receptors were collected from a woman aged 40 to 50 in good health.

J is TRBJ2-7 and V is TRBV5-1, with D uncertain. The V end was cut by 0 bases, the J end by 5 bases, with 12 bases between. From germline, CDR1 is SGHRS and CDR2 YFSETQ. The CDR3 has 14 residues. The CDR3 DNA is TGCGCCAGCAGCTTGGGCGCAGGTCGCCACGAGCAGTACTTC. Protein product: CASSLGAGRHEQYF.

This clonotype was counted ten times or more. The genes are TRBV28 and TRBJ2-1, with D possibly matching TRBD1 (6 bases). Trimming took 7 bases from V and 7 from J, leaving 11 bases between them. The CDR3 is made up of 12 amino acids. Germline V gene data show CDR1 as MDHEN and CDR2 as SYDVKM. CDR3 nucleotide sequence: TGTGCCAGCAAAAGGGGGAAGAATGAGCAGTTCTTC. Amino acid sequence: CASKRGKNEQFF.